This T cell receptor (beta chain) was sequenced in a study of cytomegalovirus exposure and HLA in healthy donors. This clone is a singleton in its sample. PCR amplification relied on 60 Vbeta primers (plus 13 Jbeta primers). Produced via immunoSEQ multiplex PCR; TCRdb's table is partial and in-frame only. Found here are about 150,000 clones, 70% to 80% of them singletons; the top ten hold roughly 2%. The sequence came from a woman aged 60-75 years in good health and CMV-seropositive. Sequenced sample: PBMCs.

Here the CDR3 DNA reads TGTGCCAGCAGTTACGCCGGGACACCCCCCTACGAGCAGTACTTC. Translation: CASSYAGTPPYEQYF. This sequence joins TRBV6-5 and TRBJ2-7; perhaps TRBD1 as D (6 bases). The CDR3 loop spans 15 amino acids. Trimming pared 2 bases from V and 2 bases from J, leaving 13 bases between. CDR1 is MNHEY and CDR2 is SVGAGI in the germline V gene.